The clone carrying this T cell receptor (beta chain) occurred a few times. The antigen remains undetermined. TCRdb called the 5' RACE reads again in MiXCR, with one record for every CDR3 protein. Here the sample spans just under 650,000 distinct CDR3 sequences, under 8.5% being singletons. V was pared by 0 bases and J by 4 bases, with 14 bases between. Germline V gene sequence: CDR1 SGHKS, CDR2 YYEKEE (reference sequence). CDR3 length: 15 amino acids. This record comes from a study of identical twins. Overall study findings and caveats: With abundant cord blood beta clonotypes, insertions were fewer; memory repertoires showed no such pattern. Partial confounding of zero-insertion analyses by invariant MAIT and iNKT cells was possible. The models gave estimates that fell short of the out-of-frame TCR alpha sharing seen in monozygotic twins.

The data were also submitted as part of a second study, on yellow fever vaccine responses in identical twins.

Sequencing input: PBMCs. V and J are TRBV5-5 and TRBJ2-7; D possibly matches TRBD1 or TRBD2 (6 bases each). The receptor was isolated from a woman aged 18-29 years in good health. The CDR3 is CASSLGGAGVYEQYV. DNA of the CDR3: TGTGCCAGCAGCTTGGGGGGGGCAGGAGTATACGAGCAGTACGTC.